The sequence of this T cell receptor (beta chain) was determined in a study of vaccination and CD4 T cells after COVID-19. The Oncomine TCR Beta short-read assay was applied to DNA of cultured CD4+ T cells. TCRdb re-called the PCR reads through MiXCR, storing one row per CDR3 protein. Of about 9,400 distinct CDR3 sequences in the sample, approximately 70% were seen once. The CDR3 is 15 residues long. V lost 5 bases and J lost 11; bases outside the gene matches: 12. Germline CDR1 and CDR2: SEHNR and FQNEAQ (reference sequence). With regard to this clonotype: The antigen remains unidentified.

Documented treatment: roughly 10-day PBMC culture with coronavirus spike peptide pools or control peptides (ViraFEST assay). Expanded clonotypes were found by TCR sequencing after peptide-pool stimulation (ViraFEST). The material sequenced was CD4+ T cells from blood, cultured in vitro. The source of this sequence is a human donor who had recovered from COVID-19. This chain connects TRBV7-9 to TRBJ1-6; 7 bases match TRBD1. Written as DNA, the CDR3 is TGTGCCAGCAGCCAAGAGACAGGGTACTTGCCACCCCTCCACTTT. It codes for CASSQETGYLPPLHF.